This T cell receptor beta chain is drawn from a study of response to subunit inactivated influenza vaccine. TCRdb processed the RT-PCR reads anew with MiXCR; each CDR3 protein has one entry. The sample contains hundreds of thousands of distinct CDR3 sequences, around 14% of which appear only once. Study outcomes and limitations: Authors suggested each seasonal flu vaccination may recruit only limited numbers of new T cells.

This clonotype has more than one count but fewer than ten. Its specificity is not known. Sample: PBMCs from blood, taken roughly 12 days after vaccination. This sequence was found in a man aged 50 to 59 who received an inactivated influenza vaccine.

DNA of the CDR3: TGTGCCAGCAGGAGGGCGGGGGAGACCCAGTACTTC. Translated, it gives CASRRAGETQYF. This chain links TRBV6-5 with TRBJ2-5; tentatively, D is TRBD2 (6 bases). CDR3 size: 12 residues. Germline CDR1 and CDR2: MNHEY and SVGAGI. Trimming stripped 6 bases from V and 5 bases from J, with 10 bases between.